The T cell receptor beta chain under discussion was sequenced for a study of OX40 agonist ivuxolimab in advanced cancers. Study-wide results and caveats: Patients with a partial response at 0.1-3.0 mg/kg had among the lowest clonal expansion. The CD4+ and CD8+ T cells in the blood had expanded clonally by week 6 at 0.1 to 3.0 mg/kg.

In its sample, this clone was seen once. What it binds is not known. The method was immunoSEQ multiplex PCR; TCRdb's version includes in-frame clones alone and lacks a portion of them. The sample includes roughly 86,000 clones, approximately 83% of them seen just once. Germline V gene data show CDR1 as LNHDA and CDR2 as SQIVND (reference sequence). The CDR3 length is 14 residues. Unmatched junction bases numbered 7, after V lost 9 bases and J lost 3 bases. If patients had autoimmune disease history or systemic immunosuppression, they were excluded. Baseline was the first blood sampling point, followed by cycle 4 day 1 and cycle 7 day 1.

The receptor was isolated from an adult with an advanced solid tumor such as melanoma, head and neck, liver or kidney cancer. The V gene is TRBV19, the J gene TRBJ2-5, with 10 bases aligning to TRBD1. The material was CD4+ or CD8+ T cells sorted from blood, obtained in a trial of the OX40 agonist ivuxolimab. CDR3 protein: CASVDRGREETQYF. The CDR3, as DNA: TGTGCCAGCGTAGACAGGGGGCGCGAAGAGACCCAGTACTTC.